This entry concerns a single TCR beta chain. Antigen: not known. The CDR3 totals 15 residues. V was pared by 4 bases and J by 10 bases, with 11 bases of the junction left unmatched. Germline V gene sequence: CDR1 DFQATT, CDR2 SNEGSKA (reference sequence). An expansion of CD8+CD57+ cells by flow cytometry had been shown in patients chosen for sequencing. CDR3 and TCR beta VDJ profiling relied on a genomic DNA template. From the reads, TCRdb called clonotypes with MiXCR, one entry per CDR3 protein. In the table there are 180,000 or so distinct CDR3 sequences, approximately 48% of which are singletons. The record originates from a study of CD8+CD57+ T cells in acquired aplastic anemia. On the study more broadly: DNA recovered from sorted CD4+ and CD8+ cells had a mean of approximately 3 ug. Study results and caveats: The same twenty-nine CD8+ CDR3 sequences occurred in patients and in controls.

The chain links TRBV20-1 to TRBJ1-6; 9 bases align to TRBD1. The sequencing sample was made of sorted CD4+, CD8+, or CD8+CD57+ T cells (not recorded which) from PBMCs. This receptor was taken from a human donor with aplastic anemia. CDR3 loop: CSATGQGRRVSPLHF. In DNA form, the CDR3 reads TGCAGTGCTACCGGACAGGGGAGACGGGTATCACCCCTCCACTTT.